This TCR beta chain emerged from a study of blood T cells in healthy people across ages. About the research overall: Every two T cells gave about one barcoded beta molecule via template switching.

Each sample used at least 6 million PBMCs. Total RNA was isolated from each sample in quantities of at least 6 micrograms. The use of a sample-barcoded 5' primer and a J-beta primer mix characterized a second PCR of roughly 6 to 11 cycles. Each sample provided no less than 2.5 million CDR3-containing paired-end reads. TCRdb re-called the 5' RACE reads through MiXCR, storing one row per CDR3 protein. The data contain about 1.4 million distinct CDR3 sequences, roughly 64% of them seen just once; the ten biggest clones take up 5% to 7%. The sample holds one count of this clonotype. CDR1 is ENHRY and CDR2 is SYGVKD in the germline V gene. The CDR3 spans 15 residues.

Input material: blood. The TCR sequence derives from a man between 18 and 29 years old in good health. The chain links TRBV10-3 to TRBJ2-1; TRBD2 matches 13 bases. Matching the DNA end better, TRBJ2-7 makes the J call doubtful. CDR3 DNA: TGTGCCATCAGTGATTTGACTAGCGGGAGGTATGAGCAGTACTTC. Its translation is CAISDLTSGRYEQYF.